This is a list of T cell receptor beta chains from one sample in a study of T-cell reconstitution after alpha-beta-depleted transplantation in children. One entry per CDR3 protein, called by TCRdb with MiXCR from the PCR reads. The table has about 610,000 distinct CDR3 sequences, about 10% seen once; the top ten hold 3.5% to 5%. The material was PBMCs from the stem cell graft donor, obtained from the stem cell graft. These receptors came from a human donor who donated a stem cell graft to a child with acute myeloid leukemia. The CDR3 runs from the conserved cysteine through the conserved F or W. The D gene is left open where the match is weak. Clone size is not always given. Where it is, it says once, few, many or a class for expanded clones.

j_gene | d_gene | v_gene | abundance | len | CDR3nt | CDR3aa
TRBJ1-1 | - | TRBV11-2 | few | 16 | TGTGCCAGCAGCTTATGGGACCCTAAAGCCGACACTGAAGCTTTCTTT | CASSLWDPKADTEAFF
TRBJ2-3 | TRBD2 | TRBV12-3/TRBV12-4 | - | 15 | TGTGCCAGCAGAACTAGCGGGAGAGCCACAGATACGCAGTATTTT | CASRTSGRATDTQYF
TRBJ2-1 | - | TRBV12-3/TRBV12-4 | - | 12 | TGTGCCAGCACCACTTCAGGGGGGAAGCAGTTCTTC | CASTTSGGKQFF
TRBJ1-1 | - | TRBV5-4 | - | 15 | TGTGCCAGCAGCCTTGGAGGGAGACAGGACACTGAAGCTTTCTTT | CASSLGGRQDTEAFF
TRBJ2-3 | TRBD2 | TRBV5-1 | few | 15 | TGCGCCAGCAGCCCTGTACTAGCGGTGACAGATACGCAGTATTTT | CASSPVLAVTDTQYF
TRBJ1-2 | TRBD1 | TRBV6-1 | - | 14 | TGTGCCAGTAGAAGACAGGGCGTCGACTATGGCTACACCTTC | CASRRQGVDYGYTF
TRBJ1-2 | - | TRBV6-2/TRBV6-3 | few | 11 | TGTGCCAGCAGTTACTGGTACGGCTACACCTTC | CASSYWYGYTF
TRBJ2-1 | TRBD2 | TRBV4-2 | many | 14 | TGTGCCAGCAGCCAATTTGGCGGGAGCTATGAGCAGTTCTTC | CASSQFGGSYEQFF
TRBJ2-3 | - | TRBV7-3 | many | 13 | TGTGCCAGCAGCTCGTGGGAGAGAGATACGCAGTATTTT | CASSSWERDTQYF
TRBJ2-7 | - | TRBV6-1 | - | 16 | TGTGCCAGCAGTGAAGCGCTTCTACAGGGCAAGTACGAGCAGTACTTC | CASSEALLQGKYEQYF